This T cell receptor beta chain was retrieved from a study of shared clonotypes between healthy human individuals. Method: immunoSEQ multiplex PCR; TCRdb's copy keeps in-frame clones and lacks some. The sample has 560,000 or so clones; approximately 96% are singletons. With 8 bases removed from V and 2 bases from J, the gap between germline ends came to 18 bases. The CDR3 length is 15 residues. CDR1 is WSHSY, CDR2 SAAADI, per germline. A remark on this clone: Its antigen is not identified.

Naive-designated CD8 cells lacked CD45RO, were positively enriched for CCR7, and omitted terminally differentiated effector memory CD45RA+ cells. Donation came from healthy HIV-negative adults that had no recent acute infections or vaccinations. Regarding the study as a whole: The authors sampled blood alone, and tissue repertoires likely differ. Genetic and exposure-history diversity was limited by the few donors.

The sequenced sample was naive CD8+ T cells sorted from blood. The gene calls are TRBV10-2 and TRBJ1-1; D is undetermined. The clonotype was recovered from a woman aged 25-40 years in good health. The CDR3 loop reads CASAYLGAHNTEAFF. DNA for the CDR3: TGCGCCAGCGCCTACCTAGGAGCCCACAACACTGAAGCTTTCTTT.